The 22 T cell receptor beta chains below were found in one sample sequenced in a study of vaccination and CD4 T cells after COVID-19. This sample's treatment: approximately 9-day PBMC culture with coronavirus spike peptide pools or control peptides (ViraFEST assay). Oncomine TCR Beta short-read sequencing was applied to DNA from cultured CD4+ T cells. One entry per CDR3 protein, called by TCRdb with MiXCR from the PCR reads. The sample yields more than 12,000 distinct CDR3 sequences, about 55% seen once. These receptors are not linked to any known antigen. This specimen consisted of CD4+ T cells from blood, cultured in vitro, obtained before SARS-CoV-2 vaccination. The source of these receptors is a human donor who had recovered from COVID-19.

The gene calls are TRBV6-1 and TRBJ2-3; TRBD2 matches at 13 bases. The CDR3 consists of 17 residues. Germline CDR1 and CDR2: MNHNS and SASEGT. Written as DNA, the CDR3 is TGTGGCACCTTCAGTAGGACTAGCGGGAGAAACACAGATACGCAGTATTTT. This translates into CGTFSRTSGRNTDTQYF.

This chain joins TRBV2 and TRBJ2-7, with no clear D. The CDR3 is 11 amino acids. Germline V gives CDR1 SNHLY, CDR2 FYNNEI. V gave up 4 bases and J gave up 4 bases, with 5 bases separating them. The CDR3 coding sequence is TGTGCCAGCAGTGTGCAATACGAGCAGTACTTC. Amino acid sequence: CASSVQYEQYF.

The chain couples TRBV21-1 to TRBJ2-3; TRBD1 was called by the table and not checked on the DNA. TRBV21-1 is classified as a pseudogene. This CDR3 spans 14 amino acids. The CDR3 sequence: CASSLARDTDTQYF. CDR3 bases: TGTGCCAGCAGCCTGGCGCGCGACACAGATACGCAGTATTTT.

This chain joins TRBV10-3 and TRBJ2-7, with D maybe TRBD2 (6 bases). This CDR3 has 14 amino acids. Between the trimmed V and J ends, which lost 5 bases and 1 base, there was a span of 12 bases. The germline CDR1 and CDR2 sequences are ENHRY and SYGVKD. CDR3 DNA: TGTGCCATCAGTTCAGGGACTCCTTCCTACGAGCAGTACTTC. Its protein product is CAISSGTPSYEQYF.

In DNA form, the CDR3 reads TGTGCCAGCAGTGACCTCGTTTGGACAGCGGGCGGTCCTGAAGCTTTCTTT. Amino acids: CASSDLVWTAGGPEAFF. The J gene is TRBJ1-1, the V gene TRBV2; D is perhaps TRBD1 (6 bases). This CDR3 comprises 17 residues. Germline values: CDR1 SNHLY, CDR2 FYNNEI. With 3 bases removed from V and 6 bases from J, the gap between germline ends came to 23 bases.

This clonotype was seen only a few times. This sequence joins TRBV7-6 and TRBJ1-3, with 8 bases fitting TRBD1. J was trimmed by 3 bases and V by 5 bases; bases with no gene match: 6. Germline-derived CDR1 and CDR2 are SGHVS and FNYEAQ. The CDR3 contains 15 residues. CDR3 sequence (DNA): TGTGCCAGCAGCGAAGTAGGACAGGGTGGAAACACCATATATTTT. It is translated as CASSEVGQGGNTIYF.

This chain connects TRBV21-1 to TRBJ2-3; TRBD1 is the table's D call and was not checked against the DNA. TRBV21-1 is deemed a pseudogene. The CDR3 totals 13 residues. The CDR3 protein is CASSGGQPDTQYF. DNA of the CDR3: TGTGCCAGCAGCGGGGGGCAACCAGATACGCAGTATTTT.

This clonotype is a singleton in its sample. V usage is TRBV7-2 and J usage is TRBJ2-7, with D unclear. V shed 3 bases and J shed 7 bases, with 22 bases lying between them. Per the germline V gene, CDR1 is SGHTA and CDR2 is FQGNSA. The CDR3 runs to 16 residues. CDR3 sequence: CASSFVRYPSPREQYF. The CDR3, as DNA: TGTGCCAGCAGCTTCGTTCGGTACCCCTCTCCTCGGGAGCAGTACTTC.

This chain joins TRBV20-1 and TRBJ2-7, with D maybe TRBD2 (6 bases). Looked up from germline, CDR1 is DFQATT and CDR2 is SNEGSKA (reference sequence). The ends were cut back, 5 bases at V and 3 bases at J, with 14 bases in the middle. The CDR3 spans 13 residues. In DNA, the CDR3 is TGCAGTGCTCGTCTGGGGGGAGTCTACGAGCAGTACTTC. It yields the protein CSARLGGVYEQYF.

CDR3 DNA sequence: TGCGCCAGCAGCCAAGGCTTAGGGGAAGAAACTGAAGCTTTCTTT. It encodes CASSQGLGEETEAFF. The gene calls are TRBV4-3 and TRBJ1-1; tentative D call: TRBD1 (5 bases). The CDR3 spans 15 residues. V was cut by 1 base and J by 5 bases, with 14 bases left in between. Germline values: CDR1 LGHNA, CDR2 YSLEER.

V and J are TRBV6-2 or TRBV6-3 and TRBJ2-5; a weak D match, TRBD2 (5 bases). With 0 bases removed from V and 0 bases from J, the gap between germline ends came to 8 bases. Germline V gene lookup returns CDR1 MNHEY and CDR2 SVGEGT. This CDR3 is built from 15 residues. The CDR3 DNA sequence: TGTGCCAGCAGTTACTCGTGGGGAGACCAAGAGACCCAGTACTTC. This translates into CASSYSWGDQETQYF.

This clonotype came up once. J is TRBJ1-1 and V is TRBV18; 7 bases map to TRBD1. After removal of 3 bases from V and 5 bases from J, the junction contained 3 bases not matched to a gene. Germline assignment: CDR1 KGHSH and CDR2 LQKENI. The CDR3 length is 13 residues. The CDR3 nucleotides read TGTGCCAGCTCACCCGAGACAGGGACTGAAGCTTTCTTT. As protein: CASSPETGTEAFF.

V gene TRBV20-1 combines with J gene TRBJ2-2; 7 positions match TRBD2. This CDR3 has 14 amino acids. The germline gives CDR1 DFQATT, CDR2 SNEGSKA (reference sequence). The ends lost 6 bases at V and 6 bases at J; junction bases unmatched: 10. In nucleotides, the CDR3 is TGCAGTGCAACGAGCGGGAATTTCGCCGGGGAGCTGTTTTTT. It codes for CSATSGNFAGELFF.

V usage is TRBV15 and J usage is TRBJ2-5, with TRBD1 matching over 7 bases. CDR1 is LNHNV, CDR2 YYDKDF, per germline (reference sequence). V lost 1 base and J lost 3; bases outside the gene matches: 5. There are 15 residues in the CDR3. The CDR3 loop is CATSRGPQGKETQYF. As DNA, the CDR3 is TGTGCCACCAGCAGAGGCCCACAGGGGAAAGAGACCCAGTACTTC.

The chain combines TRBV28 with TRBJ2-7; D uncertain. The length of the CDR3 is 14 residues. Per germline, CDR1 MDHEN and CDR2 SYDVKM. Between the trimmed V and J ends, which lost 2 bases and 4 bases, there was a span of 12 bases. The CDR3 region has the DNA TGTGCCAGCAGTTTAAACACAAAGATATACGAGCAGTACTTC. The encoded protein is CASSLNTKIYEQYF.

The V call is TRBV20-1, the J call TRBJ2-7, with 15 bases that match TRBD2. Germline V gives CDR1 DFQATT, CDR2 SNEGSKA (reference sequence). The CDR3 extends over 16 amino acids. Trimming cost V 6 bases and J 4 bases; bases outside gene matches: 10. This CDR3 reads CSAEGGLAGGRYEQYF. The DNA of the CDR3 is TGCAGTGCCGAAGGCGGACTAGCGGGAGGGCGGTACGAGCAGTACTTC.

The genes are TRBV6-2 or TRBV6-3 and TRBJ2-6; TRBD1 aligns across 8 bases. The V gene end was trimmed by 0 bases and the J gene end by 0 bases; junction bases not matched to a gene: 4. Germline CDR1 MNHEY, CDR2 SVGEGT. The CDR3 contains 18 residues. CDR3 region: CASSYSAGGFSGANVLTF. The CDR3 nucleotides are TGTGCCAGCAGTTACTCGGCAGGGGGCTTCTCTGGGGCCAACGTCCTGACTTTC.

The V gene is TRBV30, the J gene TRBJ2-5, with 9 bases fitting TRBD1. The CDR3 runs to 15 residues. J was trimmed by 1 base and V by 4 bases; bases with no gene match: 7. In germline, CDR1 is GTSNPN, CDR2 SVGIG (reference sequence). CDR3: CAWTLGQGLQETQYF. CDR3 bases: TGTGCCTGGACACTGGGACAGGGCCTCCAAGAGACCCAGTACTTC.

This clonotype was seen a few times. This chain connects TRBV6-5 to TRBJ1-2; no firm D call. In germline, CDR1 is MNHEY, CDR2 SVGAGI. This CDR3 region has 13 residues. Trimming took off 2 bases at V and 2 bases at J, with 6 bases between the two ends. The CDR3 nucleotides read TGTGCCAGCAGTTACGGAACGAACTATGGCTACACCTTC. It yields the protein CASSYGTNYGYTF.

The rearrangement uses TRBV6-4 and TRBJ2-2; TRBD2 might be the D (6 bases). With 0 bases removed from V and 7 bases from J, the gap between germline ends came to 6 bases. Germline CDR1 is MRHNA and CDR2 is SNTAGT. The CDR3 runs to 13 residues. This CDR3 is CASSDSTSGELFF. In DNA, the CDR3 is TGTGCCAGCAGTGACTCGACTAGCGGGGAGCTGTTTTTT.

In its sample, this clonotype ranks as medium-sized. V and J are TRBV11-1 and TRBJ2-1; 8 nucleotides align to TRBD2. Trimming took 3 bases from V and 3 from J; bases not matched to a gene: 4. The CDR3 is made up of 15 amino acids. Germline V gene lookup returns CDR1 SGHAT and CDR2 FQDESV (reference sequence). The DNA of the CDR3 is TGTGCCAGCAGCTTTGGGCGGGGGGACTACAATGAGCAGTTCTTC. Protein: CASSFGRGDYNEQFF.

The CDR3 protein is CSAQFYNEQFF. CDR3 DNA: TGCAGTGCACAGTTTTACAATGAGCAGTTCTTC. The V call is TRBV20-1, the J call TRBJ2-1, with D unclear. Trimming cost V 6 bases and J 4 bases, with 7 bases left between them. Germline lookup yields CDR1 DFQATT and CDR2 SNEGSKA (reference sequence). This CDR3 is 11 amino acids long.